A single sample is the source of the 3 T cell receptor beta chains below, sequenced in a study of cytomegalovirus exposure and HLA in healthy donors. Primers for the PCR totalled 60 Vbeta and 13 Jbeta. Clones were sequenced by immunoSEQ multiplex PCR, and TCRdb holds only the in-frame ones, with some missing. Of some 180,000 clones in the sample, roughly three quarters were seen once. Sequenced: PBMCs. Receptors originate from a woman younger than 45 in good health and CMV-seropositive.

The chain couples TRBV28 to TRBJ2-7, with TRBD2 identical over 7 bases. Trimming at V came to 5 bases and at J to 6 bases, leaving 7 bases not matched to a gene. Germline lookup yields CDR1 MDHEN and CDR2 SYDVKM. This CDR3 region has 13 residues. The CDR3 DNA is TGTGCCAGCAGTGGGGGAGGGAGAGCCGAGCAGTACTTC. Encoded protein: CASSGGGRAEQYF.

This clone appeared a few times. The chain uses TRBV18 and TRBJ2-7, with 10 bases identical to TRBD1. The ends lost 6 bases at V and 6 bases at J; junction bases unmatched: 11. The CDR3 consists of 15 residues. Per germline, CDR1 KGHSH and CDR2 LQKENI. CDR3 sequence reads: CASSPGQGTSSEQYF. CDR3 nucleotides: TGTGCCAGCTCGCCGGGACAGGGGACGAGTAGCGAGCAGTACTTC. Together with reference TRBV18 and TRBJ2-7, the CDR3 gives the full variable domain: NAGVMQNPRHLVRRRGQEARLRCSPMKGHSHVYWYRQLPEEGLKFMVYLQKENIIDESGMPKERFSAEFPKEGPSILRIQQVVRGDSAAYFCASSPGQGTSSEQYFGPGTRLTVT.

The V and J genes are TRBV9 and TRBJ2-3, with TRBD2 matching over 13 bases. The CDR3 is 19 amino acids. CDR1 is SGDLS, CDR2 YYNGEE, per germline. Trimming took 3 bases from V and 2 from J; bases not matched to a gene: 12. The CDR3 DNA reads as TGTGCCAGCAGCGAAAGAGGACTACTAGCGGGGGGGATCACAGATACGCAGTATTTT. This translates into CASSERGLLAGGITDTQYF.